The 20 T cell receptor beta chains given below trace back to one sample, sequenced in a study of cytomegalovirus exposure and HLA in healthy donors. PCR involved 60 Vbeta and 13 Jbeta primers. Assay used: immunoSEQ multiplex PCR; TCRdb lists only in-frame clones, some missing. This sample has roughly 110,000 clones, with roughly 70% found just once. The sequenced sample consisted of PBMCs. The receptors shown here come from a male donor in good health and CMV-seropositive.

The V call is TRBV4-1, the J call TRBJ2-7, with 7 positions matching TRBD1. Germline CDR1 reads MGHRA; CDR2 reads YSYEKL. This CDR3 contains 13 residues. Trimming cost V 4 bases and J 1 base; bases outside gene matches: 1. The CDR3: CASSLGQSYEQYF. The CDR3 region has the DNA TGCGCCAGCAGCCTGGGACAGTCCTACGAGCAGTACTTC.

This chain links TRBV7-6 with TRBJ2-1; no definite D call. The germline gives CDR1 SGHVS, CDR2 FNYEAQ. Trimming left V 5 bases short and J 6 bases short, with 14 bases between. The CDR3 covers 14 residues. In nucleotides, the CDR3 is TGTGCCAGCAGCCATAGTCTTTCTATCAATGAGCAGTTCTTC. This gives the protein CASSHSLSINEQFF.

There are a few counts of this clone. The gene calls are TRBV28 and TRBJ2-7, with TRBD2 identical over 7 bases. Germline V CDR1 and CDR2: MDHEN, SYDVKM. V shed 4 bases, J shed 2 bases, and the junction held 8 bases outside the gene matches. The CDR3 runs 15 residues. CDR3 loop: CASSSLAVITYEQYF. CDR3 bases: TGTGCCAGCAGTTCGCTAGCGGTGATAACCTACGAGCAGTACTTC. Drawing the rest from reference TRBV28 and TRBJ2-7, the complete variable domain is DVKVTQSSRYLVKRTGEKVFLECVQDMDHENMFWYRQDPGLGLRLIYFSYDVKMKEKGDIPEGYSVSREKKERFSLILESASTNQTSMYLCASSSLAVITYEQYFGPGTRLTVT.

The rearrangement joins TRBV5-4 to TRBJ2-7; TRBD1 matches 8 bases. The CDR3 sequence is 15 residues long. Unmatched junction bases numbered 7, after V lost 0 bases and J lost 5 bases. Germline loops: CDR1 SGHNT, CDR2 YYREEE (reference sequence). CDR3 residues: CASSLEDRVGDEQYF. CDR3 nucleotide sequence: TGTGCCAGCAGCTTGGAGGACAGGGTAGGCGACGAGCAGTACTTC.

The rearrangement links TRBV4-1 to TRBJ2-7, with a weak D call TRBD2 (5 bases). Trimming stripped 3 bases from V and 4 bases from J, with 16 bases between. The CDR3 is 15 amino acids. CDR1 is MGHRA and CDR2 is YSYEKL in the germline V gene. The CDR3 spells CASSHAGSGLYEQYF. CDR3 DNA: TGCGCCAGCAGCCACGCTGGAAGCGGATTATACGAGCAGTACTTC.

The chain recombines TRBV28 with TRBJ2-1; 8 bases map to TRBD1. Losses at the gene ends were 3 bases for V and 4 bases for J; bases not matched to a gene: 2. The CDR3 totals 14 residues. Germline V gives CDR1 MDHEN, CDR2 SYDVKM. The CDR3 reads CASSFQGAYNEQFF. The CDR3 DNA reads TGTGCCAGCAGTTTCCAGGGGGCGTACAATGAGCAGTTCTTC.

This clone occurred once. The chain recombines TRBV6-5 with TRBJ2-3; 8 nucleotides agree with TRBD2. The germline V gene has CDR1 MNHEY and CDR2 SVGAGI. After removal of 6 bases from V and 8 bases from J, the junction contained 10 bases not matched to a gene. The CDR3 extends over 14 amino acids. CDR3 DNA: TGTGCCAGCAGGGGAACCGGGACTAGGAGTACGCAGTATTTT. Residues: CASRGTGTRSTQYF.

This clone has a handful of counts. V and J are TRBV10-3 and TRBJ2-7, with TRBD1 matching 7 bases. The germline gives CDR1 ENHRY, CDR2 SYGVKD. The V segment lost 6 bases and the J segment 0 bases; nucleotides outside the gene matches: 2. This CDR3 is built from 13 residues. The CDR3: CAISRDSSYEQYF. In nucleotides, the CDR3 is TGTGCCATCAGCCGGGACAGCTCCTACGAGCAGTACTTC.

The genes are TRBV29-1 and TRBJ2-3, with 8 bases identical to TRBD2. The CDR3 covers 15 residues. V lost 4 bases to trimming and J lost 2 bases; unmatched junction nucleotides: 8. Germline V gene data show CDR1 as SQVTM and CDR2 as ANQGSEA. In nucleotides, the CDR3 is TGCAGCGTTGCGGGGGGGAGGGGTTCCACAGATACGCAGTATTTT. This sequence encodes CSVAGGRGSTDTQYF.

The CDR3 spells CAWKSGTGGMKQFF. As DNA, the CDR3 is TGTGCCTGGAAGTCCGGGACAGGGGGGATGAAGCAGTTCTTC. The genes are TRBV30 and TRBJ2-1; 11 positions match TRBD1. The CDR3 consists of 14 residues. The germline V gene has CDR1 GTSNPN and CDR2 SVGIG (reference sequence). Trimming took 4 bases from V and 11 from J; bases not matched to a gene: 10.

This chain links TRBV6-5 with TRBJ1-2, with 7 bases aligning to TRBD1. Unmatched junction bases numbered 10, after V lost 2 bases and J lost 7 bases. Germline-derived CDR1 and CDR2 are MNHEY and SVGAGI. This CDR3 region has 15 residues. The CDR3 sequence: CASSYGNRGGGGYTF. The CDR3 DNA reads TGTGCCAGCAGTTACGGGAACAGGGGCGGAGGTGGCTACACCTTC.

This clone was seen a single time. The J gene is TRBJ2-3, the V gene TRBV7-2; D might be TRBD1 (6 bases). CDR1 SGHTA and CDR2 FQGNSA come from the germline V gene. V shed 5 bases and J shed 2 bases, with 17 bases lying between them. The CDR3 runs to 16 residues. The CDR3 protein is CASSNYSGTLTDTQYF. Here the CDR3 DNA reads TGTGCCAGCAGCAATTACTCCGGGACACTCACAGATACGCAGTATTTT.

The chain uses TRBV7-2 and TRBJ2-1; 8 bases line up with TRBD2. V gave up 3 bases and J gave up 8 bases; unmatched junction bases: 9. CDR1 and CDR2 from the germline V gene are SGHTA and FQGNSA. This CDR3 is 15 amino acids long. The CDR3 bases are TGTGCCAGCAGCTTCATGGGACTAGTTGGGGATGAGCAGTTCTTC. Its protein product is CASSFMGLVGDEQFF.

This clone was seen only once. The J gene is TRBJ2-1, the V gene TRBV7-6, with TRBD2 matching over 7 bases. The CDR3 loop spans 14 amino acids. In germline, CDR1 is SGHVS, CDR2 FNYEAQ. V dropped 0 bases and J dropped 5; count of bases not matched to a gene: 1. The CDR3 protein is CASSLAGLHNEQFF. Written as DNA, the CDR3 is TGTGCCAGCAGCTTAGCGGGACTACACAATGAGCAGTTCTTC.

The CDR3 region is CASSSQTGAYNSPLHF. CDR3 coding DNA: TGTGCCAGCAGCTCACAGACAGGCGCCTATAATTCACCCCTCCACTTT. The chain carries TRBV13 and TRBJ1-6, with D possibly being TRBD1 (6 bases). The V and J ends lost 4 bases and 2 bases respectively, with 12 bases between them. This CDR3 is built from 16 residues. CDR1 and CDR2 from the germline V gene are PRHDT and FYEKMQ (reference sequence).

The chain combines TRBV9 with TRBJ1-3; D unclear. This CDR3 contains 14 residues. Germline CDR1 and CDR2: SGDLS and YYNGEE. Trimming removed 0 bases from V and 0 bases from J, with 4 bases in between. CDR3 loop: CASSVDSSGNTIYF. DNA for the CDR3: TGTGCCAGCAGCGTAGACAGCTCTGGAAACACCATATATTTT.

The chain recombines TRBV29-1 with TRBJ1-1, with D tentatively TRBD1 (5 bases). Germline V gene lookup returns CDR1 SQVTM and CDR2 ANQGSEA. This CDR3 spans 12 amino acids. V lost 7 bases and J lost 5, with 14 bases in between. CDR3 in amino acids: CSGGRDLTEAFF. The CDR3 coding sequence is TGCAGCGGTGGCAGGGATTTGACTGAAGCTTTCTTT.

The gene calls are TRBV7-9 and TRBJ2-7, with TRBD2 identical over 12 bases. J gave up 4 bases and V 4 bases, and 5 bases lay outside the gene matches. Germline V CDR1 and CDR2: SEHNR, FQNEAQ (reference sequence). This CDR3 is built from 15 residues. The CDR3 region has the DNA TGTGCCAGCAGCTGGACCGGGACTAGCGGGTACGAGCAGTACTTC. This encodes CASSWTGTSGYEQYF.

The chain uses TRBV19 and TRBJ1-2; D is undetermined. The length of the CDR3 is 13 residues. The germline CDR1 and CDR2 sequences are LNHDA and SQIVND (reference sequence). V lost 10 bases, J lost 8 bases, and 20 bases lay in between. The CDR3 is CATAERGDGGYTF. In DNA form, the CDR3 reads TGTGCCACCGCTGAACGGGGTGATGGGGGCTACACCTTC.

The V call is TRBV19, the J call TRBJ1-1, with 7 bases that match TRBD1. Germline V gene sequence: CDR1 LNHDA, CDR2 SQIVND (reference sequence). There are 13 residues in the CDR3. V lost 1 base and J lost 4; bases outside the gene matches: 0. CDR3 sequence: CASSIAGGTEAFF. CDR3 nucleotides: TGTGCCAGTAGTATAGCAGGGGGCACTGAAGCTTTCTTT.